The present T cell receptor (beta chain) was sequenced within a study of blood T cell repertoires in COVID-19. Sequencing used immunoSEQ multiplex PCR; TCRdb keeps in-frame clones, though not all of them. The sample carries 100,000 to 150,000 clones, approximately 80% recorded once. Germline V lookup: CDR1 MDHEN, CDR2 SYDVKM. CDR3 length equals 17 residues. Trimming removed 6 bases at V and 0 bases at J, with 18 bases between. The source is a man in his sixties with acute or convalescent COVID-19. This rearrangement joins TRBV28 to TRBJ1-3; D might be TRBD1 (6 bases). The source material was peripheral blood. Here the CDR3 DNA reads TGTGCCAGCAGGGGGACCGGGACACACACCTCTGGAAACACCATATATTTT. This encodes CASRGTGTHTSGNTIYF.